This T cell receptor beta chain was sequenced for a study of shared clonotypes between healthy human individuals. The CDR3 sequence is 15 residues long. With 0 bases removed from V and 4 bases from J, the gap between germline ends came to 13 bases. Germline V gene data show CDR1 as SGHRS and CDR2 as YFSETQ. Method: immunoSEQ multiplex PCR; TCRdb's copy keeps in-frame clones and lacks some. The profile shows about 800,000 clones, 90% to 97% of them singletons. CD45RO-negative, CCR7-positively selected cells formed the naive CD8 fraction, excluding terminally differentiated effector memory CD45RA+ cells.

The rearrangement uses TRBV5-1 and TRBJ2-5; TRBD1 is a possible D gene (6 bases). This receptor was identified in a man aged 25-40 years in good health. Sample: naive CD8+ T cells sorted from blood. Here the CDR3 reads CASSLGEGGLETQYF. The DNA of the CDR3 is TGCGCCAGCAGCTTGGGAGAAGGGGGTTTAGAGACCCAGTACTTC.